This is a list of T cell receptor beta chains from one sample in a study of OX40 agonist ivuxolimab in advanced cancers. The repertoire was sequenced with immunoSEQ multiplex PCR; TCRdb's copy has only in-frame clones and lacks some. The sample comprises 75,000 to 95,000 clones, about 87% of which are singletons, and less than 8% rests with the top ten. The sample was CD4+ or CD8+ T cells sorted from blood, taken in a trial of the OX40 agonist ivuxolimab. The source of these receptors is an adult with an advanced solid tumor such as melanoma, head and neck, liver or kidney cancer. Both conserved end residues are part of each CDR3. A D gene is named only where the DNA matches it firmly. A clone size is listed for some rows: how often the clone was seen (once, few, many), or a class if it is expanded.

TRBJ1-5	TRBD1	few	TRBV5-8	TGTGCCAGCAGCTTTGGGACAGGGGTATATAGCAATCAGCCCCAGCATTTT	CASSFGTGVYSNQPQHF
TRBJ2-2	NA	NA	TRBV7-9	TGTGCCAGCATCCTCGGCGGCCGGTGGGAGACCGGGGAGCTGTTTTTT	CASILGGRWETGELFF
TRBJ2-1	TRBD1	NA	TRBV7-9	TGTGCCAGCAACAACCGGGACAGGGGGATGGTTGAGCAGTTCTTC	CASNNRDRGMVEQFF
TRBJ1-1	NA	NA	TRBV11-2	TGTGCCAGCAGCTCGACACCCGGGGACACTGAAGCTTTCTTT	CASSSTPGDTEAFF
TRBJ2-1	NA	NA	TRBV6-5	TGTGCCAGCAGTTACCTCGGGAGTTACAATGAGCAGTTCTTC	CASSYLGSYNEQFF
TRBJ2-1	NA	NA	TRBV5-1	TGCGCCAGCAGCACTACGAGCTCCTACAATGAGCAGTTCTTC	CASSTTSSYNEQFF
TRBJ1-2	TRBD1	once	TRBV7-9	TGTGCCAGCAGCGCCAGCACAGGGGTTCGGGACTATGGCTACACCTTC	CASSASTGVRDYGYTF
TRBJ1-2	TRBD1	once	TRBV14	TGTGCCAGCAGTTGGGGACAGGGGGCGCTTGGCTACACCTTC	CASSWGQGALGYTF
TRBJ2-7	NA	once	TRBV5-1	TGCGCCAGCAGCTTGGCCAACGAGCAGTACTTC	CASSLANEQYF
TRBJ2-7	NA	once	TRBV4-1	TGCGCCAGCAGCCACCTGGGACTCGTTGAGCAGTACTTC	CASSHLGLVEQYF
TRBJ2-7	TRBD1	NA	TRBV7-9	TGTGCCAGCAGCACCGGACAGGGTAGCCACGAGCAGTACTTC	CASSTGQGSHEQYF
TRBJ1-2	NA	NA	TRBV6-6	TGTGCCAGCAGTTTTAGGGGTGACTATGGCTACACCTTC	CASSFRGDYGYTF
TRBJ2-7	NA	NA	TRBV27	TGTGCCAGCAGTTCGACAGGTTCCTACGAGCAGTACTTC	CASSSTGSYEQYF
TRBJ1-1	NA	NA	TRBV29-1	TGCAGCGTTGAAACGGGACGGATGAACACTGAAGCTTTCTTT	CSVETGRMNTEAFF
TRBJ2-5	TRBD2	NA	TRBV5-4	TGTGCCAGCAGCTTAAGACTAGCGGAAGAGACCCAGTACTTC	CASSLRLAEETQYF
TRBJ1-5	NA	NA	TRBV6-6	TGTGCCAGCAGTTACGCCAGGGGAAGCAATCAGCCCCAGCATTTT	CASSYARGSNQPQHF
TRBJ2-7	TRBD1	NA	TRBV5-6	TGTGCCAGCAGCCTCCCCGCATACAGGACAGGTCCGAGCTCCTACGAGCAGTACTTC	CASSLPAYRTGPSSYEQYF
TRBJ2-1	NA	few	TRBV10-2	TGCGCCAGCAGTGAGTCTCATTGGGGGAATGAGCAGTTCTTC	CASSESHWGNEQFF
TRBJ2-1	NA	NA	TRBV28	TGTGCCAGCAGGGGCTACAATGAGCAGTTCTTC	CASRGYNEQFF
TRBJ1-1	TRBD1	NA	TRBV14	TGTGCCAGCAGCCAAGATTACTTATCGGACAGGGTGGGGACTGAAGCTTTCTTT	CASSQDYLSDRVGTEAFF
TRBJ2-5	NA	NA	TRBV7-9	TGTGCCAGCAGCTCGGGGGAGACCCAGTACTTC	CASSSGETQYF
TRBJ1-2	NA	NA	TRBV6-5	TGTGCCAGCAGTTACGGCCAAGACTACTATGGCTACACCTTC	CASSYGQDYYGYTF
TRBJ1-3	NA	NA	TRBV19	TGTGCCAGTAGTAACTCAATAGGGGTAAACACCATATATTTT	CASSNSIGVNTIYF
TRBJ2-7	NA	once	TRBV6-6	TGTGCCAGCAGCTTTCTGACTGGGGTCTACGAGCAGTACTTC	CASSFLTGVYEQYF
TRBJ1-3	NA	once	TRBV9	TGTGCCAGCAGCAGACAGAACCAGGCCTACTCTGGAAACACCATATATTTT	CASSRQNQAYSGNTIYF
TRBJ2-2	NA	NA	TRBV25-1	TGTGCCAGCAGTGAATCCAGGGGCGCCGGGGAGCTGTTTTTT	CASSESRGAGELFF
TRBJ2-3	TRBD2	NA	TRBV6-4	TGTGCCAGCAGTGCTACGGGAGGGCCCACAGATACGCAGTATTTT	CASSATGGPTDTQYF
TRBJ2-1	NA	NA	TRBV27	TGTGCCAGCAGTGAAAACAGGGTGGAGTTCTTC	CASSENRVEFF
TRBJ1-4	NA	NA	TRBV27	TGTGCCAGCAGTTTGATTAATGAAAAACTGTTTTTT	CASSLINEKLFF
TRBJ1-5	NA	NA	TRBV6-6	TGTGCCAGCAGTTACTCAGGCAGTTGGGATCAGCCCCAGCATTTT	CASSYSGSWDQPQHF
TRBJ2-1	TRBD1	NA	TRBV14	TGTGCCAGCAGCCAGTACGGACAGGGGTGGTTTTATGAGCAGTTCTTC	CASSQYGQGWFYEQFF
TRBJ1-1	TRBD1	NA	TRBV29-1	TGCAGCGTCCCGGGACAGGGGAACACTGAAGCTTTCTTT	CSVPGQGNTEAFF
TRBJ2-5	TRBD1	NA	TRBV2	TGTGCCAGCAGTGGACGCAGGGGGCGGCAAGAGACCCAGTACTTC	CASSGRRGRQETQYF
TRBJ1-3	NA	NA	TRBV6-6	TGTGCCAGCAGTTACCTCCGGTCCAGCTCTGGAAACACCATATATTTT	CASSYLRSSSGNTIYF
TRBJ2-7	TRBD2	NA	TRBV18	TGTGCCAGCTCACCACCGGCGGTCCGGGAGGAGTCCTACGAGCAGTACTTC	CASSPPAVREESYEQYF
TRBJ1-4	NA	NA	TRBV30	TGTCTACCCCAACCCCCAACCACGGAGGGCGGTTACGAAAAACTGTTTTTT	CLPQPPTTEGGYEKLFF
TRBJ1-2	NA	NA	TRBV11-2	TGTGCCAGCAGCTTAGATCGGGACTCGGGGGCCGGAGGCTACACCTTC	CASSLDRDSGAGGYTF